This T cell receptor beta chain was captured by sequencing in a study of technical replicates of blood from a handful of donors. Measured with immunoSEQ multiplex PCR; TCRdb has only the in-frame clones, and not every one. The sample includes about 97,000 clones, around 96% seen only once; the top ten take 0.36%. Between the trimmed V and J ends, which lost 4 bases and 5 bases, there was a span of 6 bases. The CDR3 runs to 12 residues. Per germline, CDR1 SGDLS and CDR2 YYNGEE. This TCR was recovered from a human donor in good health. Material: T cells isolated from PBMCs. The genes are TRBV9 and TRBJ2-2; a weak D match, TRBD1 (5 bases). CDR3 DNA sequence: TGTGCCAGCAGCTCAGGGACCGGGGAGCTGTTTTTT. Translated, it gives CASSSGTGELFF.